This record looks at one T cell receptor (beta chain) sequence and its context. Its antigen is not known. Trimming cost V 1 base and J 5 bases, with 11 bases left between them. From germline, CDR1 is LGHNA and CDR2 YNFKEQ. This CDR3 spans 15 amino acids. Measured with immunoSEQ multiplex PCR; TCRdb has only the in-frame clones, and not every one. The data hold around 310,000 clones, with roughly 88% observed a single time. Stated treatment: 15 to 20 received Ad26.COV2.S at low or high dose, single or two shots; 5 received placebo; per-sample allocation not given. Sampling was performed 63 days after the first vaccine or placebo injection. This Boston cohort included adults aged 18-55 years. This sample stems from a study of Ad26.COV2.S vaccination and SARS-CoV-2 variants. Broader study findings: Post-vaccination breadth of spike-specific CD8+ and CD4+ T cell responses was reportedly substantial. Total responses of T cells may have been underestimated by the analyses of TCR breadth and depth. Placebo recipients and vaccine recipients were similar in non-spike TCR breadth.

The source of this sequence is a person aged 18-65 years who received the Ad26.COV2.S COVID-19 vaccine or a placebo. This sequence joins TRBV4-2 and TRBJ2-2; D unclear. The input for sequencing was peripheral blood, taken in a trial of Ad26.COV2.S vaccine versus placebo. The DNA for the CDR3 is TGTGCCAGCAGCCAAGGGGCGGCGGCAACCGGGGAGCTGTTTTTT. It specifies CASSQGAAATGELFF.